This T cell receptor (beta chain) appears in the sequencing data of a study of human T cells and chemical hapten exposure. One entry per CDR3 protein results from TCRdb running MiXCR on the RACE reads. The sample holds 89,000 or so distinct CDR3 sequences, about 8.5% seen once. The sample's time point: pre-sensitization, week 0. Treatment indicated: therapeutic diphenylcyclopropenone sensitization with weekly scalp DPC. Researchers extracted total RNA from unfractionated whole blood. Trimming took off 2 bases at V and 0 bases at J, with 10 bases between the two ends. The CDR3 is 15 amino acids. The chain is built from TRBV12-3 or TRBV12-4 and TRBJ2-5; D not resolved. Material: whole blood, obtained in connection with sensitization to the hapten diphenylcyclopropenone (DPC). The source is a man aged 40-50 years with alopecia areata. Some clones in this sample may be carry-over from other donors' samples. CDR3 region: CASSLSSEYQETQYF. CDR3 coding DNA: TGTGCCAGCAGTTTATCGTCGGAATACCAAGAGACCCAGTACTTC.